This TCR beta chain was captured by sequencing in a study of HIV-infected patients and healthy controls. In TCRdb, the 5' RACE reads were re-called with MiXCR into one record per CDR3 protein. The repertoire holds 15,000 to 20,000 distinct CDR3 sequences, approximately 19% seen once, with 33% in the top ten. This clonotype was observed at least ten times. The sequence derives from a human donor in good health. Sequencing was carried out using CD8+ T cells from blood.

CDR3 residues: CASSQTGSGELFF. The DNA of the CDR3 is TGCGCCAGCAGCCAGACAGGTTCCGGGGAGCTGTTTTTT. The rearrangement uses TRBV4-1 and TRBJ2-2, with D possibly being TRBD1 (6 bases). The CDR3 spans 13 residues. Trimming took off 3 bases at V and 6 bases at J, with 8 bases between the two ends. The germline V gene encodes CDR1 MGHRA and CDR2 YSYEKL.